The sequence of this T cell receptor beta chain was determined in a study of blood T cell repertoires in COVID-19. With 5 bases clipped from V and 0 bases from J, the junction kept 1 base outside the gene matches. Per germline, CDR1 WNHNN and CDR2 SYGVQD (reference sequence). This CDR3 spans 15 amino acids. Clones were sequenced by immunoSEQ multiplex PCR, and TCRdb holds only the in-frame ones, with some missing. The table has under 450,000 clones, roughly 87% seen once. In terms of age and location, participants ranged from about 18 to 89 years and lived in around 22 US areas. Each recovered donor of Cohort 3 presented with two negative PCRs, clearance, or symptom resolution.

The sequencing input was PBMCs or T cells enriched from blood (not recorded which). The chain links TRBV10-1 to TRBJ2-1; 10 nucleotides align to TRBD2. The TCR sequence derives from a woman younger than 45 who had recovered from COVID-19. CDR3 loop: CASSTSGNSYNEQFF. The CDR3 bases are TGCGCCAGCAGTACTAGCGGGAACTCCTACAATGAGCAGTTCTTC.